The clone carrying this TCR beta chain was found many times. The antigen remains unidentified. The data belong to a study of early T cells in non-severe SARS-CoV-2 infection. The CDR3 contains 15 residues. Losses at the gene ends were 4 bases for V and 5 bases for J; bases not matched to a gene: 11. Per the germline V gene, CDR1 is MDHEN and CDR2 is SYDVKM. Attachment of unique molecular identifiers to individual cDNA molecules was performed. TCRdb passed the 5' RACE reads through MiXCR, listing each CDR3 protein once. The sample yields tens of thousands of distinct CDR3 sequences, approximately 10% seen once. Study-level findings and limits: Matching with VDJdb favored anti-spike CD8 responses (missing private and CD4 specificities).

Sequenced material: whole blood, taken at baseline. This clonotype was sampled from an adult who was a healthcare worker with PCR-confirmed SARS-CoV-2 infection or an uninfected control (not recorded which). The chain recombines TRBV28 with TRBJ2-7; 7 nucleotides match TRBD2. CDR3 sequence (DNA): TGTGCCAGCAGTTACTCTTGGGGAGGGAATGACGAGCAGTACTTC. Its translation: CASSYSWGGNDEQYF.